These 8 T cell receptor beta chains came from one sample sequenced in a study of T cell repertoires in aging, cancer and after chemotherapy. TRB rearrangements spanning V, D and J were amplified using mixed TRB-A/B primers. MiXCR, run by TCRdb on the multiplex PCR reads, gives a single entry per CDR3 protein. Of 2,000 to 2,500 distinct CDR3 sequences in the sample, 30% were seen once. The template was genomic DNA from peripheral blood, not RNA. Sequencing used blood. All receptors come from a human donor with a solid tumor.

The chain recombines TRBV27 with TRBJ1-1; 7 bases are a match to TRBD1. Germline V lookup: CDR1 MNHEY, CDR2 SMNVEV (reference sequence). This CDR3 contains 14 residues. Trimming cost V 4 bases and J 4 bases; bases outside gene matches: 6. The CDR3 region has the DNA TGTGCCAGCAGTTCTCACAGGGGTCCCACTGAAGCTTTCTTT. This encodes CASSSHRGPTEAFF.

This clonotype was seen only once. One end of the junction varies from germline; a read error may be responsible. The gene calls are TRBV5-3 and TRBJ1-3; tentative D call: TRBD1 (5 bases). Being an ORF, TRBV5-3 has a function that is uncertain. The CDR3 is made up of 16 amino acids. CDR3 sequence: CASSLGPGGSGNTIYF. In DNA, the CDR3 is TGCGCCAGCAGCTTGGGCCCTGGGGGATCTGGAAACACCATATATTTT.

The chain is built from TRBV18 and TRBJ2-3, with 10 bases matching TRBD1. The CDR3 covers 15 residues. Germline values: CDR1 KGHSH, CDR2 LQKENI. The V gene end was trimmed by 3 bases and the J gene end by 3 bases; junction bases not matched to a gene: 3. In nucleotides, the CDR3 is TGTGCCAGCTCACCCAGGACAGGGGGAACAGATACGCAGTATTTT. Its translation: CASSPRTGGTDTQYF.

In this sample, this clonotype is medium-sized. V is TRBV27 and J is TRBJ1-2; D gene uncertain. This CDR3 has 13 amino acids. Germline V gives CDR1 MNHEY, CDR2 SMNVEV (reference sequence). Trimming cost V 6 bases and J 2 bases, with 10 bases left between them. The CDR3 nucleotides are TGTGCCAGCAGAAGAAGGGAAAACTATGGCTACACCTTC. It specifies CASRRRENYGYTF.

Notes on this clonotype: Being one base from a much bigger clone, this may be a read error. The V and J genes are TRBV7-2 and TRBJ2-3; D is uncertain. CDR1 and CDR2 (germline): SGHTA, FQGNSA. V lost 5 bases and J lost 3, with 15 bases in between. The CDR3 has 15 amino acids. The CDR3 nucleotides read TGTGCCAGCAGCCACGCGTCTTCTAGAACAGATACGCAGTATTTT. Translating gives CASSHASSRTDTQYF.

This clonotype was seen only a few times. This chain uses TRBV6-2 or TRBV6-3 with TRBJ1-2; D unresolved. The germline gives CDR1 MNHEY, CDR2 SVGEGT. V was cut by 1 base and J by 6 bases, with 15 bases left in between. This CDR3 is built from 15 residues. Written as DNA, the CDR3 is TGTGCCAGCAGTTACTTAGACATGGTCGAAAATGGCTACACCTTC. Translation: CASSYLDMVENGYTF.

This clonotype came up a few times. V gene TRBV27 combines with J gene TRBJ2-5, with D hard to call. The CDR3 runs 15 residues. V lost 4 bases and J lost 4, with 16 bases in between. Germline lookup yields CDR1 MNHEY and CDR2 SMNVEV (reference sequence). The CDR3 reads CASSWGSGTPETQYF. The DNA for the CDR3 is TGTGCCAGCAGTTGGGGATCAGGCACCCCAGAGACCCAGTACTTC.

This chain uses TRBV6-5 with TRBJ1-5, with D possibly being TRBD1 (5 bases). Germline V gene lookup returns CDR1 MNHEY and CDR2 SVGAGI. The V end was cut by 6 bases, the J end by 4 bases, with 16 bases between. The CDR3 consists of 15 residues. The CDR3 loop reads CASSQGSRANQPQHF. The DNA of the CDR3 is TGTGCCAGCAGCCAGGGTTCCCGAGCAAATCAGCCCCAGCATTTT.